The sequence of this TCR beta chain was determined in a study of cytomegalovirus exposure and HLA in healthy donors. Study-level points and caveats: CMV antigen specificity was confirmed in vitro for three CMV-associated chains. The study labeled about 160 TCR beta chains cytomegalovirus-associated. Subsequent analysis of the roughly 120 validation repertoires found a tendency for first-cohort TCR clusters to co-occur.

Clones were read by immunoSEQ multiplex PCR, and TCRdb kept only the in-frame ones, dropping some. Among 150,000 to 180,000 clones listed, approximately 86% were seen once. With regard to this clone: Its antigen is not identified.

The germline V gene encodes CDR1 SGHVS and CDR2 FQNEAQ. V dropped 1 base and J dropped 0 bases, with 9 bases sitting between them. The CDR3 extends over 15 amino acids. The source is a man between 18 and 29 years old in good health and CMV-seropositive. Source material: PBMCs. The rearrangement uses TRBV7-8 and TRBJ1-1; no definite D call. The CDR3 nucleotides read TGTGCCAGCAGCTTAGGAGGCCCGATGAACACTGAAGCTTTCTTT. This gives the protein CASSLGGPMNTEAFF.